This TCR beta chain emerged from a study of T-cell memory formation after mild COVID-19. V was pared by 2 bases and J by 2 bases, with 12 bases between. Germline V gene lookup returns CDR1 DFQATT and CDR2 SNEGSKA (reference sequence). The CDR3 runs 15 residues. In its sample, this clonotype was seen a few times. Each CDR3 protein gets one entry after TCRdb re-called the 5' RACE reads with MiXCR. The sample gives roughly 600,000 distinct CDR3 sequences, more than 15% of which show up once; around 12% is in the top ten. Sequenced input: PBMCs or a T cell subset sorted from them (not recorded which). The TCR sequence derives from an adult woman who had mild COVID-19 (a few samples of this study predate the infection). Cell type and time point are not known. This chain links TRBV20-1 with TRBJ2-2; D is uncertain. CDR3 DNA sequence: TGCAGTGCTAGACCAGGCTGGCTTAACACCGGGGAGCTGTTTTTT. It encodes CSARPGWLNTGELFF.